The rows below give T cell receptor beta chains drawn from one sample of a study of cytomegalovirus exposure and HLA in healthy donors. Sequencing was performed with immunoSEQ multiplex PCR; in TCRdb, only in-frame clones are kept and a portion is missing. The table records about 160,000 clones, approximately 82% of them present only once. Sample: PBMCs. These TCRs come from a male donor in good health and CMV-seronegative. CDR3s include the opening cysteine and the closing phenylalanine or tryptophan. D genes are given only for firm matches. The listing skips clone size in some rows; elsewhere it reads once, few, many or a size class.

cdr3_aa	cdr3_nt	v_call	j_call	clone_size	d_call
CAIREAGSTDTQYF	TGTGCCATCAGAGAAGCGGGAAGCACAGATACGCAGTATTTT	TRBV10-3	TRBJ2-3	.	TRBD2
CASSLRTGRAFF	TGTGCCAGCAGCTTACGGACAGGGCGGGCTTTCTTT	TRBV7-2	TRBJ1-1	.	TRBD1
CASSLGQGRGSNSPLHF	TGCGCCAGCAGCCTGGGACAGGGGAGGGGGAGTAATTCACCCCTCCACTTT	TRBV5-1	TRBJ1-6	.	TRBD1
CASSSRTSGRDFNEQFF	TGTGCCAGCAGCTCAAGGACTAGCGGGAGAGATTTTAATGAGCAGTTCTTC	TRBV7-6	TRBJ2-1	.	TRBD2
CASTDNGLNYGYTF	TGTGCCAGCACCGACAACGGACTCAACTATGGCTACACCTTC	TRBV6-1	TRBJ1-2	few	.
CAISGGLTGGPDTQYF	TGTGCCATCAGTGGGGGGCTGACGGGGGGGCCAGATACGCAGTATTTT	TRBV10-3	TRBJ2-3	.	TRBD2
CASSQGGQGTDTQYF	TGTGCCAGCAGCCAAGGGGGACAGGGCACAGATACGCAGTATTTT	TRBV4-2	TRBJ2-3	.	TRBD1
CASSLIVAGVYTGELFF	TGTGCCAGCAGCTTAATCGTAGCGGGGGTTTACACCGGGGAGCTGTTTTTT	TRBV11-3	TRBJ2-2	.	TRBD2
CASSNQQGNTEAFF	TGTGCCAGCAGTAACCAGCAGGGGAACACTGAAGCTTTCTTT	TRBV6-6	TRBJ1-1	.	.
CASSLALGASDEQYF	TGCGCCAGCAGCTTGGCCCTTGGGGCCTCGGACGAGCAGTACTTC	TRBV5-1	TRBJ2-7	.	.
CASSLGRDYGYTF	TGTGCCAGCAGCTTAGGTCGTGACTATGGCTACACCTTC	TRBV13	TRBJ1-2	.	.
CATSSGHGNQPQHF	TGTGCCACCAGCAGTGGACACGGAAATCAGCCCCAGCATTTT	TRBV15	TRBJ1-5	.	.
CASSVLDRLISGANVLTF	TGTGCCAGCAGCGTACTGGACAGGTTAATCTCTGGGGCCAACGTCCTGACTTTC	TRBV9	TRBJ2-6	.	TRBD1
CASSYAGAGTEAFF	TGTGCCAGCAGTTATGCAGGGGCTGGCACTGAAGCTTTCTTT	TRBV6-5	TRBJ1-1	.	.
CASSRPGGSLYEQYF	TGTGCCAGCAGTCGCCCTGGGGGGTCCCTCTACGAGCAGTACTTC	TRBV27	TRBJ2-7	.	.
CATSLGTAATAQYF	TGTGCCACCAGTTTAGGGACAGCAGCTACAGCGCAGTACTTC	TRBV15	TRBJ2-5	once	TRBD1
CASGQGVNSPLHF	TGTGCCAGCGGACAGGGTGTAAATTCACCCCTCCACTTT	TRBV6-5	TRBJ1-6	.	TRBD1
CASSGGTAYEQYF	TGCGCCAGCAGCGGAGGGACAGCCTACGAGCAGTACTTC	TRBV5-1	TRBJ2-7	.	.
CASRTRGITEAFF	TGTGCCAGCCGAACTAGGGGGATCACTGAAGCTTTCTTT	TRBV2	TRBJ1-1	.	.